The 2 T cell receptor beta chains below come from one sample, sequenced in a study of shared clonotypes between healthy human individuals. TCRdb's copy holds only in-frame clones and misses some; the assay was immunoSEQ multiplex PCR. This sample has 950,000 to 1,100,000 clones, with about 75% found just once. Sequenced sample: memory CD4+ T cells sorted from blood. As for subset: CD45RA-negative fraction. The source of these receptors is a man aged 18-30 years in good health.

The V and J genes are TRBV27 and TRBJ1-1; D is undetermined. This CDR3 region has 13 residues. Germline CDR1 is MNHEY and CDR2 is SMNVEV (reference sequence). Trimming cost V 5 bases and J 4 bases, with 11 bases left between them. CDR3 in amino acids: CASSKTVGTEAFF. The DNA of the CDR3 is TGTGCCAGCAGTAAAACGGTGGGCACTGAAGCTTTCTTT.

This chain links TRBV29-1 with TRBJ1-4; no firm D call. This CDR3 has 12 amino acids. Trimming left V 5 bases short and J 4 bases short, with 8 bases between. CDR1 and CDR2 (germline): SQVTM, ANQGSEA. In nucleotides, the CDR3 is TGCAGCGTTTCCGGGTTTAATGAAAAACTGTTTTTT. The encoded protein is CSVSGFNEKLFF. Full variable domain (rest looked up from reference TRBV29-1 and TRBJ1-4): SAVISQKPSRDICQRGTSLTIQCQVDSQVTMMFWYRQQPGQSLTLIATANQGSEATYESGFVIDKFPISRPNLTFSTLTVSNMSPEDSSIYLCSVSGFNEKLFFGSGTQLSVL.